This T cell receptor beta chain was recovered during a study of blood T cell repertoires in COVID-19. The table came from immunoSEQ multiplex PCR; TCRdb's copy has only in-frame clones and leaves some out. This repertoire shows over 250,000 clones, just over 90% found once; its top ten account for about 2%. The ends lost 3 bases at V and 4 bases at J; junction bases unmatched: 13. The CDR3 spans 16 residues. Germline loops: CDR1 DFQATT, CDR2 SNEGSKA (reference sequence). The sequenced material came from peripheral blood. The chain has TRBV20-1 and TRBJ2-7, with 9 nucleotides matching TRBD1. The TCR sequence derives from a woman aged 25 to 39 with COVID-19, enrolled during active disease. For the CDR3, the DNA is TGCAGTGCTAGTCCCTCACGACAGGGGGTGTCGTACGAGCAGTACTTC. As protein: CSASPSRQGVSYEQYF.